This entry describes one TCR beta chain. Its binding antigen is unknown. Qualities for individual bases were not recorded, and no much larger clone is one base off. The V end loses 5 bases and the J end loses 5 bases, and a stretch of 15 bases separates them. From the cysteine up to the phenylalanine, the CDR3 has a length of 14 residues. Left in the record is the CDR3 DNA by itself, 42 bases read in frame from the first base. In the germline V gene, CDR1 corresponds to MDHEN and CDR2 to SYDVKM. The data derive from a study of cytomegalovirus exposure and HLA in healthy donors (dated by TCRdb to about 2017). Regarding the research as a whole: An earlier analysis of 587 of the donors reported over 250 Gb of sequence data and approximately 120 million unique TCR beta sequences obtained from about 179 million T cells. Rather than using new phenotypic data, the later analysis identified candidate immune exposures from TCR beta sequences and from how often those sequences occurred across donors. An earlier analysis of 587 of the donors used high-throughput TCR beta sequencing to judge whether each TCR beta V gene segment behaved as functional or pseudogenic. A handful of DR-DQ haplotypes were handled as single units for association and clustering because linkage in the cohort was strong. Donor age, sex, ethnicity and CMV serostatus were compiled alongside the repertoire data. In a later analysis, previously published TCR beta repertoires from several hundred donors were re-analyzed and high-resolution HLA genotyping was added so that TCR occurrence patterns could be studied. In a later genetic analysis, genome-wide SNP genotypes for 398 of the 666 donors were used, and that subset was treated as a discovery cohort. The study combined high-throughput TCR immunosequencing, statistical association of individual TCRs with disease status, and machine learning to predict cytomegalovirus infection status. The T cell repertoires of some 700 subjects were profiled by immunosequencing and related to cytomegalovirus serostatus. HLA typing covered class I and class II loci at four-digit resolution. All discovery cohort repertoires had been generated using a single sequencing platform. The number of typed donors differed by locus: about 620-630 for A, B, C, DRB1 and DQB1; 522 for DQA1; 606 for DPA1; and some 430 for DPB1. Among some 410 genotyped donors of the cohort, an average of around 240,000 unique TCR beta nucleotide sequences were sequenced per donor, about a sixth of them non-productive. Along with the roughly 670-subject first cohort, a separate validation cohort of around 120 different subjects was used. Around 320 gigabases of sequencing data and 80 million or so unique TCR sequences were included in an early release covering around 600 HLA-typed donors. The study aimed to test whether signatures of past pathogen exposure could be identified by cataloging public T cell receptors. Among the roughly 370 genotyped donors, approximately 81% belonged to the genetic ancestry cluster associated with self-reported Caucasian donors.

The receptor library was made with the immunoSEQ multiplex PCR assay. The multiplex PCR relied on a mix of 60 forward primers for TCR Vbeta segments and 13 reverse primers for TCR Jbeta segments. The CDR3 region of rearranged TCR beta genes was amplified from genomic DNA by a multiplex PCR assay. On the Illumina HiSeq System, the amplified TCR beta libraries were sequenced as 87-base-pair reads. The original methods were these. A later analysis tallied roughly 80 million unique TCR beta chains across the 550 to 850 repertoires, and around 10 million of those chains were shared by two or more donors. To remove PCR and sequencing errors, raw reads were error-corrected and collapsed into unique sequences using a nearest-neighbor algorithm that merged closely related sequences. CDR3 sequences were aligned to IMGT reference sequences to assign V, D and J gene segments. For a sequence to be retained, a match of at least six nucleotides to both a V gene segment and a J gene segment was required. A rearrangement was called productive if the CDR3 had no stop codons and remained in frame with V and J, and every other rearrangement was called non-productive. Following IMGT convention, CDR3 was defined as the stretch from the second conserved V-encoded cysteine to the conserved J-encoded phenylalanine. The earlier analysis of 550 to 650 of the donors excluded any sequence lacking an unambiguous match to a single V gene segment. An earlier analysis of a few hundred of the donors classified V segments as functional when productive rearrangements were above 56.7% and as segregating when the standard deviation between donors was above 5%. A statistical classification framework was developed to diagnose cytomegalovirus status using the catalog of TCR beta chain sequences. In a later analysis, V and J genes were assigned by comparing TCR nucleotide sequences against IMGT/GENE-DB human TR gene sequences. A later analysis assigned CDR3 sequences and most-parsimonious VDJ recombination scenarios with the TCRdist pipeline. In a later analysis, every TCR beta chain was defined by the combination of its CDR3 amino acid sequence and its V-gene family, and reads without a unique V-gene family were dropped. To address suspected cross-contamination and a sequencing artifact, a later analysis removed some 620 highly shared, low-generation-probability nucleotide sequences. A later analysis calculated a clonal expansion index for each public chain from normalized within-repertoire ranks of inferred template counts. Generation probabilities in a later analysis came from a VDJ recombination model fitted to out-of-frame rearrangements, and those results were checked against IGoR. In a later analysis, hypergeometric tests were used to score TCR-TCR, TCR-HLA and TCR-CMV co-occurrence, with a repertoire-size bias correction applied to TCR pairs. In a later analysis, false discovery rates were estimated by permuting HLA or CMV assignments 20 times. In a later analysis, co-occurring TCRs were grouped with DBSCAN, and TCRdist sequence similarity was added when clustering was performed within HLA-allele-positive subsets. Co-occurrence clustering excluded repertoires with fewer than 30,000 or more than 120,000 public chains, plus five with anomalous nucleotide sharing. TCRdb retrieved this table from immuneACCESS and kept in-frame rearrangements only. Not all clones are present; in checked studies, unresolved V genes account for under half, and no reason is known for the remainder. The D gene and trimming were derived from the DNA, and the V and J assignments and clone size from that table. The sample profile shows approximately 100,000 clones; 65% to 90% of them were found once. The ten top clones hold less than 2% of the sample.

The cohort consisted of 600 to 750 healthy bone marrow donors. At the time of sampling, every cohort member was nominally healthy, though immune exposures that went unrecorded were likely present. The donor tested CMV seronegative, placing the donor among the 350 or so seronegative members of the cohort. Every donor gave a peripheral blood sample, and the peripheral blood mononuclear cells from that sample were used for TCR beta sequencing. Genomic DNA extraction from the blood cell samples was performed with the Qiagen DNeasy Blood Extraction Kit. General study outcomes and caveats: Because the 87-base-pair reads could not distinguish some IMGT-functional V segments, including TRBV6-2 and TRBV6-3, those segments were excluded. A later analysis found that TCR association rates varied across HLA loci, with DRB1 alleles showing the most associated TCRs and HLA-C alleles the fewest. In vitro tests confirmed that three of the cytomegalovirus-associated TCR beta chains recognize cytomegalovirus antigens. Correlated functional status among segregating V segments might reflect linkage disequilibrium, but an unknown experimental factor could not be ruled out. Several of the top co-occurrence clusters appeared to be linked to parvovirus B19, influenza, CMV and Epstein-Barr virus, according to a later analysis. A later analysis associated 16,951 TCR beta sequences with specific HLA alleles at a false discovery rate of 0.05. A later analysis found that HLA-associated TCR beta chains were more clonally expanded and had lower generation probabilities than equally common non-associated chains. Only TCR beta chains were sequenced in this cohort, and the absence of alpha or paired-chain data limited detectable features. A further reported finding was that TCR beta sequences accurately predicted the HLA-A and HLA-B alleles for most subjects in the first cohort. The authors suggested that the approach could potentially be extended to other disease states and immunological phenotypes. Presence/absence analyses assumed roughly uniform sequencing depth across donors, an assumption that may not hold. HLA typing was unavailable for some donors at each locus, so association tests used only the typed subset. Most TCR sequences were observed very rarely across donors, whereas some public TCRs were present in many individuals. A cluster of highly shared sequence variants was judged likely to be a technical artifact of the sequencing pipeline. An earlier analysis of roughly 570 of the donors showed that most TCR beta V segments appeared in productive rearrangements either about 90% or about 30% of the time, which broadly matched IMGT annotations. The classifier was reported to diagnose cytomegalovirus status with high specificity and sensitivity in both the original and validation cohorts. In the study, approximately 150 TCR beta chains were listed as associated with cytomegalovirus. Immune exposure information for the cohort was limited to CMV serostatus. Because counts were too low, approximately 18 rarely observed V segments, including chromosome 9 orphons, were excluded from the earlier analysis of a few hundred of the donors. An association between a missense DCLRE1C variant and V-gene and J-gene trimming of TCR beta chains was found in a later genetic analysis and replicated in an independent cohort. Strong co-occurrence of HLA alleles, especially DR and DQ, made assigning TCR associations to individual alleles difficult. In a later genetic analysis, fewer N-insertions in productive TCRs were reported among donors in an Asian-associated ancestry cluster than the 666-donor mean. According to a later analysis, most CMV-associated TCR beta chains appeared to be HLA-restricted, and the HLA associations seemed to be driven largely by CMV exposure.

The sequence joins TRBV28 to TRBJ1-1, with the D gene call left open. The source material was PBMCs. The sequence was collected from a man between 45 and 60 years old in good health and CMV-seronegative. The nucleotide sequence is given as TGTGCCAGCAGTCCGAGGACTGGGCGAACTGAAGCTTTCTTT. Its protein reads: CASSPRTGRTEAFF.